The next 20 T cell receptor beta chains were all read from a single sample in a study of blood T cell repertoires in COVID-19. Method: immunoSEQ multiplex PCR; TCRdb's copy keeps in-frame clones and lacks some. The data hold approximately 70,000 clones, with around nine tenths observed a single time. The sequencing sample was made of peripheral blood. The source of these receptors is a human donor in a cohort sampled during active COVID-19.

This clone is a singleton in its sample. The chain carries TRBV7-3 and TRBJ2-3, with TRBD2 matching over 7 bases. Germline assignment: CDR1 SGHTA and CDR2 FQGTGA. V was clipped by 2 bases and J by 3 bases; unmatched bases: 8. The CDR3 is 16 amino acids. The CDR3 spells CASSLGPLGGTDTQYF. CDR3 DNA sequence: TGTGCCAGCAGCTTAGGCCCTCTCGGGGGGACAGATACGCAGTATTTT.

The chain is built from TRBV10-3 and TRBJ1-2, with TRBD1 as a possible D gene (6 bases). This CDR3 has 12 residues. The germline V and J ends were trimmed by 5 bases and 4 bases, with 8 bases remaining between them. Per the germline V gene, CDR1 is ENHRY and CDR2 is SYGVKD. The CDR3 region is CAISQGIYGYTF. The DNA for the CDR3 is TGTGCCATCAGTCAGGGGATCTATGGCTACACCTTC.

This clone has a single count. The chain joins TRBV6-2 or TRBV6-3 to TRBJ1-5; no firm D call. The CDR3 is 19 residues long. CDR1 and CDR2 from the germline V gene are MNHEY and SVGEGT. Between the trimmed V and J ends, which lost 6 bases and 0 bases, there was a span of 24 bases. The DNA of the CDR3 is TGTGCCAGCAGCCCGCAAATCTTGTGGAGGGCAGGTAGCAATCAGCCCCAGCATTTT. It codes for CASSPQILWRAGSNQPQHF.

This clone has just one count. The V call is TRBV7-3, the J call TRBJ2-3, with D hard to call. V lost 5 bases to trimming and J lost 6 bases, with 9 bases between them. Germline V gives CDR1 SGHTA, CDR2 FQGTGA. The CDR3 loop spans 12 amino acids. CDR3 DNA: TGTGCCAGCAGCCCGACTTCTGATACGCAGTATTTT. This encodes CASSPTSDTQYF. Combining the CDR3 with reference TRBV7-3 and TRBJ2-3 gives the whole variable domain GAGVSQTPSNKVTEKGKYVELRCDPISGHTALYWYRQSLGQGPEFLIYFQGTGAADDSGLPNDRFFAVRPEGSVSTLKIQRTERGDSAVYLCASSPTSDTQYFGPGTRLTVL.

This clone was observed a handful of times. The V gene is TRBV12-3 or TRBV12-4, the J gene TRBJ2-7, with D tentatively TRBD1 (5 bases). This CDR3 spans 13 amino acids. V lost 1 base to trimming and J lost 3 bases, with 7 bases between them. The CDR3 sequence is CASSLGQLYEQYF. CDR3 sequence (DNA): TGTGCCAGCAGTTTAGGACAGCTCTACGAGCAGTACTTC.

The chain links TRBV7-8 to TRBJ2-3; D is unclear. CDR1 is SGHVS and CDR2 is FQNEAQ in the germline V gene. V was trimmed by 4 bases and J by 5 bases, leaving 7 bases between them. The CDR3 has 12 residues. The CDR3: CASSSRQDTQYF. As DNA, the CDR3 is TGTGCCAGCAGCTCCAGACAAGATACGCAGTATTTT.

The V gene is TRBV4-3, the J gene TRBJ2-5; 8 bases agree with TRBD2. In germline, CDR1 is LGHNA, CDR2 YSLEER. Trimming removed 1 base from V and 1 base from J; junction bases left unmatched: 8. CDR3 length: 17 amino acids. DNA for the CDR3: TGCGCCAGCAGCCAAGTCACGGGACTAGGGGTCCAAGAGACCCAGTACTTC. It specifies CASSQVTGLGVQETQYF.

This sequence joins TRBV6-6 and TRBJ1-2, with no clear D. Germline loops: CDR1 MNHNY, CDR2 SVGAGI (reference sequence). This CDR3 spans 11 amino acids. V lost 4 bases and J lost 5, with 5 bases in between. The CDR3 DNA follows: TGTGCCAGCAGTTCTCCTTATGGCTACACCTTC. It encodes CASSSPYGYTF.

V is TRBV11-2 and J is TRBJ2-7, with D maybe TRBD2 (6 bases). Trimming took off 0 bases at V and 5 bases at J, with 17 bases between the two ends. The germline V gene encodes CDR1 SGHAT and CDR2 FQNNGV. The CDR3 is 16 residues long. The CDR3 nucleotides are TGTGCCAGCAGCTTAGAATGGACGGGGGAGAGCGACGAGCAGTACTTC. Translation: CASSLEWTGESDEQYF.

The chain links TRBV7-2 to TRBJ1-1; maybe TRBD1 (5 bases). The CDR3 has 11 amino acids. V gave up 6 bases and J gave up 4 bases, with 6 bases separating them. In germline, CDR1 is SGHTA, CDR2 FQGNSA. As DNA, the CDR3 is TGTGCCAGCAGGGGGGGCACTGAAGCTTTCTTT. It encodes CASRGGTEAFF.

This clone appeared once. The chain employs TRBV9 and TRBJ1-2, with D maybe TRBD1 (6 bases). CDR1 SGDLS and CDR2 YYNGEE come from the germline V gene. This CDR3 has 15 residues. Trimming removed 5 bases from V and 3 bases from J, with 17 bases in between. The CDR3 loop reads CASSSPLTGDYGYTF. The CDR3 nucleotides read TGTGCCAGCAGTTCCCCGTTGACAGGCGACTATGGCTACACCTTC.

The V call is TRBV2, the J call TRBJ2-7; the match to TRBD1 covers 7 bases. J was trimmed by 1 base and V by 11 bases; bases with no gene match: 5. The CDR3 extends over 12 amino acids. Germline CDR1 SNHLY, CDR2 FYNNEI. The CDR3 sequence is CAGSGQSYEQYF. The CDR3 coding sequence is TGTGCCGGGTCGGGACAGTCCTACGAGCAGTACTTC.

The chain recombines TRBV28 with TRBJ2-7; D is perhaps TRBD2 (6 bases). CDR3 size: 13 residues. CDR1 and CDR2 (germline): MDHEN, SYDVKM. V was trimmed by 8 bases and J by 0 bases, leaving 11 bases between them. CDR3 amino acids: CASGDGSSYEQYF. Written as DNA, the CDR3 is TGTGCCAGCGGGGACGGGAGCTCCTACGAGCAGTACTTC.

The gene calls are TRBV6-5 and TRBJ1-3, with D tentatively TRBD1 (5 bases). Germline V CDR1 and CDR2: MNHEY, SVGAGI. Deletions cut 4 bases from V and 2 bases from J, with 12 bases between. The CDR3 runs 15 residues. The CDR3, as DNA: TGTGCCAGCAGTTTCTATCAGGGTCCTGGAAACACCATATATTTT. Protein product: CASSFYQGPGNTIYF.

A single count supports this clone. In nucleotides, the CDR3 is TGTGCCAGCAACCACTATCAGGGGACAGGTCTTTTTCTAGGCACTGAAGCTTTCTTT. It encodes CASNHYQGTGLFLGTEAFF. V is TRBV2 and J is TRBJ1-1, with 8 nucleotides matching TRBD1. J gave up 4 bases and V 7 bases, and 23 bases lay outside the gene matches. CDR3 length: 19 amino acids. Germline values: CDR1 SNHLY, CDR2 FYNNEI.

The V gene is TRBV7-2, the J gene TRBJ1-1, with 10 bases lining up with TRBD1. CDR1 SGHTA and CDR2 FQGNSA come from the germline V gene. The CDR3 has 15 residues. Trimming at V came to 2 bases and at J to 1 base, leaving 1 base not matched to a gene. In nucleotides, the CDR3 is TGTGCCAGCAGCTTATGGGACAGGGGGAACACTGAAGCTTTCTTT. Its protein is CASSLWDRGNTEAFF.

V usage is TRBV27 and J usage is TRBJ2-7; possibly TRBD2 for D (5 bases). The V and J ends lost 5 bases and 1 base respectively, with 12 bases between them. This CDR3 has 14 amino acids. The germline CDR1 and CDR2 sequences are MNHEY and SMNVEV (reference sequence). CDR3 in DNA: TGTGCCAGCAGTCGAGGACTGGAATCCTACGAGCAGTACTTC. Its protein is CASSRGLESYEQYF.

The chain couples TRBV28 to TRBJ2-7, with 9 nucleotides matching TRBD1. The CDR3 runs to 16 residues. V lost 1 base, J lost 0 bases, and 4 bases stayed unmatched. The germline V gene encodes CDR1 MDHEN and CDR2 SYDVKM. CDR3 loop: CASSLSPGQGSYEQYF. Here the CDR3 DNA reads TGTGCCAGCAGTTTATCCCCGGGACAGGGCTCCTACGAGCAGTACTTC. Full variable domain (remainder filled in from reference TRBV28 and TRBJ2-7): DVKVTQSSRYLVKRTGEKVFLECVQDMDHENMFWYRQDPGLGLRLIYFSYDVKMKEKGDIPEGYSVSREKKERFSLILESASTNQTSMYLCASSLSPGQGSYEQYFGPGTRLTVT.

The V gene is TRBV5-1, the J gene TRBJ1-5, with D possibly TRBD1 on 6 matching bases. The CDR3 extends over 14 amino acids. Trimming stripped 7 bases from V and 1 base from J, with 12 bases between. In germline, CDR1 is SGHRS, CDR2 YFSETQ. The CDR3, as DNA: TGCGCCAGCGAAGGACAGACAAGCAATCAGCCCCAGCATTTT. It yields the protein CASEGQTSNQPQHF. Full variable domain (outside the CDR3, taken from reference TRBV5-1 and TRBJ1-5): KAGVTQTPRYLIKTRGQQVTLSCSPISGHRSVSWYQQTPGQGLQFLFEYFSETQRNKGNFPGRFSGRQFSNSRSEMNVSTLELGDSALYLCASEGQTSNQPQHFGDGTRLSIL.

The chain recombines TRBV5-1 with TRBJ1-6, with D possibly matching TRBD1 (6 bases). The length of the CDR3 is 15 residues. The ends were cut back, 4 bases at V and 8 bases at J, with 16 bases in the middle. Germline V gene lookup returns CDR1 SGHRS and CDR2 YFSETQ. The CDR3 region is CASSPRGAGDSPLHF. CDR3 nucleotides: TGCGCCAGCAGCCCCCGGGGGGCTGGGGATTCACCCCTCCACTTT.